Listed here are 8 T cell receptor beta chains from one sample, sequenced in a study of graft-versus-host responses after intestinal transplantation. Processing was applied to graft tissue in order to liberate intraepithelial and lamina propria lymphocytes. The table came from immunoSEQ multiplex PCR; TCRdb's copy has only in-frame clones and leaves some out. The sample includes several thousand clones, over 75% seen only once; the top ten take roughly 9.7%. This specimen consisted of ileum tissue, obtained 156 days after intestinal transplant. These receptor sequences come from a human patient who received an intestinal transplant, so some T cells may come from the graft donor.

The chain employs TRBV6-6 and TRBJ2-6; no clear D gene. The CDR3 covers 15 residues. Germline V CDR1 and CDR2: MNHNY, SVGAGI (reference sequence). V was pared by 5 bases and J by 1 base, with 9 bases between. In DNA form, the CDR3 reads TGTGCCAGCAGTCCCCCGCCATCTGGGGCCAACGTCCTGACTTTC. Amino acid sequence: CASSPPPSGANVLTF.

This chain connects TRBV15 to TRBJ2-5, with 10 bases matching TRBD2. V shed 5 bases and J 5 bases; nucleotides not matched to a gene: 8. CDR3 length equals 15 residues. CDR1 is LNHNV, CDR2 YYDKDF, per germline (reference sequence). The DNA of the CDR3 is TGTGCCACCAGCTATCGAGCGGGGGGGCCGGAGACCCAGTACTTC. It is translated as CATSYRAGGPETQYF.

The chain joins TRBV5-6 to TRBJ2-7; 10 bases agree with TRBD2. Germline CDR1 is SGHDT and CDR2 is YYEEEE. With V trimmed by 0 bases and J by 2 bases, 2 bases remained unmatched. CDR3 size: 15 residues. Here the CDR3 reads CASSLASGRAYEQYF. In nucleotides, the CDR3 is TGTGCCAGCAGCTTGGCCAGCGGGAGGGCCTACGAGCAGTACTTC.

The rearrangement joins TRBV6-6 to TRBJ1-1; D ambiguous. The germline CDR1 and CDR2 sequences are MNHNY and SVGAGI (reference sequence). The CDR3 has 12 amino acids. Trimming removed 2 bases from V and 3 bases from J, with 4 bases in between. The CDR3 DNA reads as TGTGCCAGCAGTTACCTTTACACTGAAGCTTTCTTT. Translation gives CASSYLYTEAFF.

The chain links TRBV6-5 to TRBJ1-1; TRBD1 matches at 10 bases. The CDR3 is 15 residues long. The J segment lost 0 bases and the V segment lost 5 bases, leaving 3 bases of the junction unmatched. In germline, CDR1 is MNHEY, CDR2 SVGAGI. In nucleotides, the CDR3 is TGTGCCAGCAGTCAGGGACAGGGGTTGAACACTGAAGCTTTCTTT. Its translation is CASSQGQGLNTEAFF.

The chain employs TRBV13 and TRBJ2-5; either TRBD1 or TRBD2 may supply D (5 bases each). Trimming left V 1 base short and J 5 bases short, with 11 bases between. The CDR3 runs to 14 residues. Germline lookup yields CDR1 PRHDT and CDR2 FYEKMQ (reference sequence). CDR3 in DNA: TGTGCCAGCAGCTTAGCCGGGGCCCAGGAGACCCAGTACTTC. It translates to CASSLAGAQETQYF.

This sequence joins TRBV27 and TRBJ1-1, with D uncertain. CDR3 size: 13 residues. CDR1 MNHEY and CDR2 SMNVEV come from the germline V gene (reference sequence). The V and J ends lost 3 bases and 5 bases respectively, with 10 bases between them. CDR3 nucleotides: TGTGCCAGCAGTTTGTCGGCCGGGACTGAAGCTTTCTTT. It codes for CASSLSAGTEAFF.

V usage is TRBV5-1 and J usage is TRBJ1-1; D is unresolved. Germline assignment: CDR1 SGHRS and CDR2 YFSETQ. Trimming removed 1 base at V and 1 base at J, with 11 bases between. This CDR3 comprises 15 residues. CDR3 in DNA: TGCGCCAGCAGCTTGCGGAGGCAGCGGAACACTGAAGCTTTCTTT. Amino acid sequence: CASSLRRQRNTEAFF. Drawing the rest from reference TRBV5-1 and TRBJ1-1, the complete variable domain is KAGVTQTPRYLIKTRGQQVTLSCSPISGHRSVSWYQQTPGQGLQFLFEYFSETQRNKGNFPGRFSGRQFSNSRSEMNVSTLELGDSALYLCASSLRRQRNTEAFFGQGTRLTVV.